This T cell receptor (beta chain) is from a study of blood T cell repertoires in COVID-19. The overall study: Sources were T cells, B-cell-depleted T cells, or PBMCs; the material itself was cDNA or gDNA.

Generated by immunoSEQ multiplex PCR, the TCRdb table keeps only in-frame clones and is missing some. The sample holds roughly 200,000 clones, 83% seen once. The count of this clone is one. The J segment lost 5 bases and the V segment lost 2 bases, leaving 6 bases of the junction unmatched. In germline, CDR1 is SGHRS, CDR2 YFSETQ. The CDR3 is made up of 14 amino acids. Specimen: PBMCs or T cells enriched from blood (not recorded which). The clonotype originates from a woman aged 45-65 years who had been exposed to COVID-19. V is TRBV5-1 and J is TRBJ1-1; 7 bases are a match to TRBD1. The chain's CDR3 is CASSLRGRETEAFF. The CDR3 coding sequence is TGCGCCAGCAGCTTAAGGGGGCGAGAAACTGAAGCTTTCTTT.